This T cell receptor beta chain was recovered during a study of cytomegalovirus exposure and HLA in healthy donors. CDR1 is SGHRS and CDR2 is YFSETQ in the germline V gene. V lost 0 bases to trimming and J lost 6 bases, with 13 bases between them. The CDR3 sequence is 15 residues long. The PCR employed 60 Vbeta primers together with 13 Jbeta primers. Profiling relied on immunoSEQ multiplex PCR, and the TCRdb table lists in-frame clones only, not all of them. Of about 130,000 clones listed, roughly 83% are singletons. Material for sequencing was PBMCs. The rearrangement uses TRBV5-1 and TRBJ2-1; TRBD1 might be the D (6 bases). The TCR sequence derives from a man in his late teens or twenties in good health and CMV-seropositive. Here the CDR3 reads CASSLAGVMSNEQFF. CDR3 nucleotide sequence: TGCGCCAGCAGCTTGGCAGGGGTAATGAGCAATGAGCAGTTCTTC.